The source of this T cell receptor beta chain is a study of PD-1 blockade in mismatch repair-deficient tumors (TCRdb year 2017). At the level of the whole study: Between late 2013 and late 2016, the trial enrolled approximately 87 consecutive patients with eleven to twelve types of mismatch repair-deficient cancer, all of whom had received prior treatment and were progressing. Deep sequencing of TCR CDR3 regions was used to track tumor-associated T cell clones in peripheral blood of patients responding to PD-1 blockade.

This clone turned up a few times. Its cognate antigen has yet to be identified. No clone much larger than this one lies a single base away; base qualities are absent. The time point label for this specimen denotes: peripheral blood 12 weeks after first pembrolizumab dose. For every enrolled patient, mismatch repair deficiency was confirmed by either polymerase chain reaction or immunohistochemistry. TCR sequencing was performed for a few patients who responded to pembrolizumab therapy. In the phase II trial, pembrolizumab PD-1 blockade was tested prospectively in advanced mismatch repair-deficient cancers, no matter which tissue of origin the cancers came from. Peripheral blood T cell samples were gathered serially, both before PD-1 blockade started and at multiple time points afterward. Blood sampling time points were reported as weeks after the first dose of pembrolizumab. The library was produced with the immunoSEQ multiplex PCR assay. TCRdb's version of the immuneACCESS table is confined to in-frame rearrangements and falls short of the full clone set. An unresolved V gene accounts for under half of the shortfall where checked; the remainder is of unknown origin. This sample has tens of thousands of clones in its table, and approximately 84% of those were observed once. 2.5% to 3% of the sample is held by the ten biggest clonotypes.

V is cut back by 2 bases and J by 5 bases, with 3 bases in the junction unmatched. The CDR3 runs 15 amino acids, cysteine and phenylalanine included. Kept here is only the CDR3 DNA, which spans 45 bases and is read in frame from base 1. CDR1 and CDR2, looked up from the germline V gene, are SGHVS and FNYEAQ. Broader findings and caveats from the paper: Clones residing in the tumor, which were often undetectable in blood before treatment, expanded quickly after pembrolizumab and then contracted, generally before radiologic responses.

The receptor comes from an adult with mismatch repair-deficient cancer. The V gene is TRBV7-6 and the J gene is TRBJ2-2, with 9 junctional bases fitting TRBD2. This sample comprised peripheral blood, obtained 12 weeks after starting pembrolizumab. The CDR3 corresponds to CASSLSLAGTGELFF. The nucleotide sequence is TGTGCCAGCAGCTTATCCCTAGCGGGAACCGGGGAGCTGTTTTTT.